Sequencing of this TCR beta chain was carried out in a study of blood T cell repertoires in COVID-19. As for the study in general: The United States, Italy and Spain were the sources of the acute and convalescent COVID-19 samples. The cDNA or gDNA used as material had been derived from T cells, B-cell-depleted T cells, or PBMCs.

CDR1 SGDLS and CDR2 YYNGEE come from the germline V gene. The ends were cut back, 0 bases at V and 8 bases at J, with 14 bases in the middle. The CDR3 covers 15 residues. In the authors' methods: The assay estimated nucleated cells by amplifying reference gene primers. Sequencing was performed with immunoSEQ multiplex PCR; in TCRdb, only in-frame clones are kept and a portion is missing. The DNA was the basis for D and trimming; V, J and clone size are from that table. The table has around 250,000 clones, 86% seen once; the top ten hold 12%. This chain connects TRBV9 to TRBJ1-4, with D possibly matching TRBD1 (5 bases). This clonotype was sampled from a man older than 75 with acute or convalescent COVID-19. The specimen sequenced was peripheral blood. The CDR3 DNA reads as TGTGCCAGCAGCGTAGTAGGAGGGGTAGGGGAAAAACTGTTTTTT. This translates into CASSVVGGVGEKLFF.